These T cell receptor beta chains were read from a single sample in a study of blood T cell repertoires in COVID-19. Here immunoSEQ multiplex PCR was the method, and the copy in TCRdb shows in-frame clones only, minus some. The sample carries approximately 200,000 clones, approximately 81% recorded once. Source material: PBMCs or T cells enriched from blood (not recorded which). The receptors here all came from a man aged 35 to 55 who had recovered from COVID-19. Each CDR3 is given with its conserved first and last residue. The order of the fields is CDR3 DNA, CDR3 protein, J gene, D gene, V gene, clone size. D genes are given only for firm matches. The listing skips clone size in some rows; elsewhere it reads once, few, many or a size class.

cdr3_nt: TGTGCCAGCTCAAGGGACAGGGGTCCGGCGTACCAAGAGACCCAGTACTTC; cdr3_aa: CASSRDRGPAYQETQYF; j_call: TRBJ2-5; d_call: TRBD1; v_call: TRBV18; clone_size: .
cdr3_nt: TGTGCCAGTACTGATAGGGCGGCAGGGGGGGATACGCAGTATTTT; cdr3_aa: CASTDRAAGGDTQYF; j_call: TRBJ2-3; d_call: .; v_call: TRBV19; clone_size: .
cdr3_nt: TGTGCCAGCAGCTTAGAATTTCAGGGGGACGGGGAGCCGGAGAACACTGAAGCTTTCTTT; cdr3_aa: CASSLEFQGDGEPENTEAFF; j_call: TRBJ1-1; d_call: TRBD1; v_call: TRBV11-3; clone_size: .
cdr3_nt: TGTGCCAGCAGCTTTCCGGGACATCCACTAGCGGGATTAAGTATCGAGGGGATCTTC; cdr3_aa: CASSFPGHPLAGLSIEGIF; j_call: TRBJ2-1; d_call: TRBD2; v_call: TRBV7-9; clone_size: few
cdr3_nt: TGTGCCAGCAGTGAAGATCCGGGACAGGGTCGTCGGGAGCAGTACTTC; cdr3_aa: CASSEDPGQGRREQYF; j_call: TRBJ2-7; d_call: TRBD1; v_call: TRBV2; clone_size: .
cdr3_nt: TGTGCCAGCAGCTTAGGTAAATGGAGCACTGAAGCTTTCTTT; cdr3_aa: CASSLGKWSTEAFF; j_call: TRBJ1-1; d_call: .; v_call: TRBV11-3; clone_size: .
cdr3_nt: TGTGCCAGTAGGACCGCAGGGGGCCACTATGGCTACACCTTC; cdr3_aa: CASRTAGGHYGYTF; j_call: TRBJ1-2; d_call: TRBD1; v_call: TRBV19; clone_size: .
cdr3_nt: TGTGCCAGCATCCTAACAAGGGGAGCCAGGGGATCCTACAATGAGCAGTTCTTC; cdr3_aa: CASILTRGARGSYNEQFF; j_call: TRBJ2-1; d_call: .; v_call: TRBV28; clone_size: .
cdr3_nt: TGCGCCAGCAGCCAAGCGGTGGCAGGGGAAGAAAAACTGTTTTTT; cdr3_aa: CASSQAVAGEEKLFF; j_call: TRBJ1-4; d_call: .; v_call: TRBV4-3; clone_size: once
cdr3_nt: TGTGCCAGTAGTTCGAAGACAGGGAATTCACCCCTCCACTTT; cdr3_aa: CASSSKTGNSPLHF; j_call: TRBJ1-6; d_call: TRBD1; v_call: TRBV19; clone_size: .
cdr3_nt: TGCAGCGTTTCCACAGGGGGCCGGGGCACTGAAGCTTTCTTT; cdr3_aa: CSVSTGGRGTEAFF; j_call: TRBJ1-1; d_call: TRBD1; v_call: TRBV29-1; clone_size: few
cdr3_nt: TGTGCCAGCAGCAAATACAGGGGATTGGCCGGGGAGCTGTTTTTT; cdr3_aa: CASSKYRGLAGELFF; j_call: TRBJ2-2; d_call: TRBD1; v_call: TRBV5-4; clone_size: .
cdr3_nt: TGCGCCAGCAGCTCCGACAGGGGGCCAATGAACACTGAAGCTTTCTTT; cdr3_aa: CASSSDRGPMNTEAFF; j_call: TRBJ1-1; d_call: TRBD1; v_call: TRBV4-1; clone_size: .